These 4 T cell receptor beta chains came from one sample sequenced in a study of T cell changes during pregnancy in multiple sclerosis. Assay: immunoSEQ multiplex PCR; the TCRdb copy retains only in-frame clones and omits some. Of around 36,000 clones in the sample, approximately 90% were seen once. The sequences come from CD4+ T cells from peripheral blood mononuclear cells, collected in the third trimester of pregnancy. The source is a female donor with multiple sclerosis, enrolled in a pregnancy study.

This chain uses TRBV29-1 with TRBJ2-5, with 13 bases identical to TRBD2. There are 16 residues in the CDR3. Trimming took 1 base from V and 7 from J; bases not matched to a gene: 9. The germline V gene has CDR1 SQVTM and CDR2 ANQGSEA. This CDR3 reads CSVEGTSGSNRGTQYF. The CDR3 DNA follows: TGCAGCGTTGAAGGGACTAGCGGGAGTAACCGCGGGACCCAGTACTTC.

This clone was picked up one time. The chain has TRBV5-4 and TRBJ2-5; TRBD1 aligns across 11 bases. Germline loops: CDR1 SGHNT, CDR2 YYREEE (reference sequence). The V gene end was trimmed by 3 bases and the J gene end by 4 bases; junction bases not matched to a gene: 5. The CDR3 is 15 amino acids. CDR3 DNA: TGTGCCAGCAGCTCGGGACAGGGGGTGGGAGAGACCCAGTACTTC. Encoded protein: CASSSGQGVGETQYF.

In nucleotides, the CDR3 is TGTGCCAGCAGCTTAAGTCGTCAGAAGAATGAAAAACTGTTTTTT. Residues: CASSLSRQKNEKLFF. This chain joins TRBV7-9 and TRBJ1-4; no clear D. The germline CDR1 and CDR2 sequences are SEHNR and FQNEAQ (reference sequence). This CDR3 is built from 15 residues. V lost 2 bases and J lost 5, with 12 bases in between.

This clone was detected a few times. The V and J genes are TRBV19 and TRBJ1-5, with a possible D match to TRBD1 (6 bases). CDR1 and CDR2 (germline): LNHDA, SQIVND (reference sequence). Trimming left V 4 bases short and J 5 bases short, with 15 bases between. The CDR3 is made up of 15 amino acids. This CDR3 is CASSTRQAVHQPQHF. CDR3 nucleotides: TGTGCCAGTAGTACTCGACAGGCGGTCCATCAGCCCCAGCATTTT.